The rows below give T cell receptor beta chains drawn from one sample of a study of blood T cell repertoires in COVID-19. This table comes from immunoSEQ multiplex PCR, and its TCRdb copy is limited to in-frame clones, with some not included. The profile shows 40,000 or so clones, around 90% of them singletons. Source material: peripheral blood. These receptors all stem from a man aged 45-65 years with active COVID-19. CDR3s include the opening cysteine and the closing phenylalanine or tryptophan. The order of the fields is D gene, clone size, V gene, J gene, CDR3 protein, CDR3 DNA. The D gene is left open where the match is weak. Some rows mark clone size as missing; the rest say once, few, many or name a class of expanded clone.

D: TRBD1; size: NA; V: TRBV5-5; J: TRBJ1-5; CDR3: CASSPGTGNSNQPQHF; DNA: TGTGCCAGCAGCCCCGGGACAGGGAATAGCAATCAGCCCCAGCATTTT
D: NA; size: NA; V: TRBV27; J: TRBJ1-5; CDR3: CASSLRAVQPQHF; DNA: TGTGCCAGCAGTTTGAGGGCAGTCCAGCCCCAGCATTTT
D: NA; size: NA; V: TRBV14; J: TRBJ1-1; CDR3: CASSQARQRNTEAFF; DNA: TGTGCCAGCAGCCAAGCGCGACAGCGGAACACTGAAGCTTTCTTT
D: TRBD2; size: NA; V: TRBV7-2; J: TRBJ2-7; CDR3: CASTKTTSGAYEQYF; DNA: TGTGCCAGCACCAAGACCACTAGCGGGGCCTACGAGCAGTACTTC
D: NA; size: NA; V: TRBV29-1; J: TRBJ2-1; CDR3: CSVMADTYNEQFF; DNA: TGCAGCGTTATGGCAGACACCTACAATGAGCAGTTCTTC
D: NA; size: few; V: TRBV24-1; J: TRBJ1-2; CDR3: CATSERALSGYTF; DNA: TGTGCCACCAGTGAGCGGGCCCTGAGTGGCTACACCTTC
D: NA; size: NA; V: TRBV2; J: TRBJ2-2; CDR3: CASRMAAVANTGELFF; DNA: TGTGCCAGCAGGATGGCAGCGGTCGCGAACACCGGGGAGCTGTTTTTT
D: NA; size: NA; V: TRBV10-3; J: TRBJ2-5; CDR3: CAISGKDGTPQETQYF; DNA: TGTGCCATCAGTGGAAAAGACGGGACTCCGCAAGAGACCCAGTACTTC
D: NA; size: NA; V: TRBV20-1; J: TRBJ2-1; CDR3: CSASGNRDYNEQFF; DNA: TGCAGTGCTAGTGGGAACAGGGATTACAATGAGCAGTTCTTC
D: TRBD2; size: NA; V: TRBV5-1; J: TRBJ2-7; CDR3: CASSLMASGYEQYF; DNA: TGCGCCAGCAGCTTGATGGCTAGCGGATACGAGCAGTACTTC
D: NA; size: NA; V: TRBV4-2; J: TRBJ1-3; CDR3: CASSQDFSSSGNTIYF; DNA: TGTGCCAGCAGCCAAGATTTCTCGAGCTCTGGAAACACCATATATTTT
D: NA; size: NA; V: TRBV11-2; J: TRBJ2-3; CDR3: CASSLDIDSGGRTDTQYF; DNA: TGTGCCAGCAGCTTAGATATCGACTCCGGGGGTCGCACAGATACGCAGTATTTT
D: TRBD1; size: NA; V: TRBV5-8; J: TRBJ2-1; CDR3: CASRGRQGGNEQFF; DNA: TGTGCCAGCAGGGGGCGACAGGGGGGTAATGAGCAGTTCTTC
D: NA; size: few; V: TRBV6-5; J: TRBJ1-3; CDR3: CASSYLDSRSGNTIYF; DNA: TGTGCCAGCAGTTACTTAGACAGTCGCTCTGGAAACACCATATATTTT
D: NA; size: NA; V: TRBV19; J: TRBJ2-2; CDR3: CASSERGYPTGELFF; DNA: TGTGCCAGTAGTGAGAGGGGGTACCCCACCGGGGAGCTGTTTTTT
D: NA; size: NA; V: TRBV7-2; J: TRBJ2-3; CDR3: CASSSRAGPITDTQYF; DNA: TGTGCCAGCAGCTCTCGAGCGGGCCCTATTACAGATACGCAGTATTTT
D: NA; size: NA; V: TRBV10-1; J: TRBJ1-1; CDR3: CASSESNRAGKAFF; DNA: TGCGCCAGCAGTGAGTCCAATCGGGCAGGGAAAGCTTTCTTT
D: TRBD1; size: NA; V: TRBV5-1; J: TRBJ2-5; CDR3: CASSSRTGVVETQYF; DNA: TGCGCCAGCAGCTCCAGGACAGGGGTGGTGGAGACCCAGTACTTC
D: TRBD2; size: NA; V: TRBV24-1; J: TRBJ2-5; CDR3: CATSDLMRGGGETQYF; DNA: TGTGCCACCAGTGATTTGATGCGGGGGGGCGGCGAGACCCAGTACTTC
D: NA; size: NA; V: TRBV7-9; J: TRBJ2-7; CDR3: CASSWAGRGKNEQYF; DNA: TGTGCCAGCAGCTGGGCAGGACGGGGTAAGAACGAGCAGTACTTC
D: NA; size: NA; V: TRBV5-4; J: TRBJ2-5; CDR3: CASSTRDSQETQYF; DNA: TGTGCCAGCAGCACCCGGGACTCTCAAGAGACCCAGTACTTC
D: TRBD1; size: NA; V: TRBV5-1; J: TRBJ2-1; CDR3: CASSLDPLTGVSFF; DNA: TGCGCCAGCAGCTTGGACCCCCTTACAGGGGTGTCGTTCTTC
D: NA; size: NA; V: TRBV10-3; J: TRBJ1-1; CDR3: CAISGALNTEAFF; DNA: TGTGCCATCAGTGGAGCCCTGAACACTGAAGCTTTCTTT
D: NA; size: NA; V: TRBV5-4; J: TRBJ1-1; CDR3: CASSKETGTMNTEAFF; DNA: TGTGCCAGCAGCAAGGAGACAGGAACTATGAACACTGAAGCTTTCTTT
D: TRBD1; size: NA; V: TRBV6-2/TRBV6-3; J: TRBJ1-6; CDR3: CASSSTGVPLHF; DNA: TGTGCCAGCAGTTCCACAGGGGTCCCCCTCCACTTT
D: NA; size: NA; V: TRBV7-2; J: TRBJ1-3; CDR3: CASSLENRVVVGSGNTIYF; DNA: TGTGCCAGCAGCTTAGAGAACAGGGTGGTGGTAGGGTCGGGAAACACCATATATTTT
D: NA; size: few; V: TRBV6-6; J: TRBJ2-7; CDR3: CASRDRTGGLYEQYF; DNA: TGTGCCAGCAGGGACCGAACGGGGGGCCTCTACGAGCAGTACTTC
D: NA; size: few; V: TRBV3-1/TRBV3-2; J: TRBJ2-7; CDR3: CASSQGSPVYEQYF; DNA: TGTGCCAGCAGCCAAGGGAGCCCAGTCTACGAGCAGTACTTC
D: NA; size: NA; V: TRBV6-5; J: TRBJ2-7; CDR3: CASSSAGRFAYEQYF; DNA: TGTGCCAGCAGCTCCGCTGGGAGGTTCGCCTACGAGCAGTACTTC
D: NA; size: NA; V: TRBV4-3; J: TRBJ2-3; CDR3: CASSHIGGGTDTQYF; DNA: TGCGCCAGCAGTCACATAGGGGGGGGCACAGATACGCAGTATTTT
D: NA; size: NA; V: TRBV12-2; J: TRBJ1-2; CDR3: CASEGHREGYTF; DNA: TGTGCAAGTGAAGGCCACAGGGAGGGCTACACCTTC
D: NA; size: few; V: TRBV2; J: TRBJ1-2; CDR3: CASRTTGANYGYTF; DNA: TGTGCCAGCAGAACTACAGGAGCTAACTATGGCTACACCTTC
D: NA; size: NA; V: TRBV9; J: TRBJ1-2; CDR3: CASSAPHDSYGYTF; DNA: TGTGCCAGCAGCGCTCCTCACGACAGCTATGGCTACACCTTC
D: NA; size: once; V: TRBV10-3; J: TRBJ2-1; CDR3: CAISNTDEQFF; DNA: TGTGCCATCAGTAACACCGATGAGCAGTTCTTC
D: NA; size: NA; V: TRBV11-1; J: TRBJ2-5; CDR3: CASAKLQETQYF; DNA: TGTGCCAGCGCTAAGCTCCAAGAGACCCAGTACTTC
D: TRBD1; size: NA; V: TRBV25-1; J: TRBJ1-1; CDR3: CASRGTGTVAEAFF; DNA: TGTGCCAGCAGGGGGACAGGGACAGTCGCTGAAGCTTTCTTT
D: TRBD2; size: NA; V: TRBV3-1/TRBV3-2; J: TRBJ2-5; CDR3: CASSKGGAGGRETQYF; DNA: TGTGCCAGCAGCAAAGGTGGGGCGGGGGGGCGAGAGACCCAGTACTTC
D: NA; size: NA; V: TRBV7-8; J: TRBJ2-5; CDR3: CASSLDTSALETQYF; DNA: TGTGCCAGCAGCTTAGACACTAGTGCCCTGGAGACCCAGTACTTC
D: NA; size: NA; V: TRBV19; J: TRBJ2-7; CDR3: CASSIGGNEQYF; DNA: TGTGCCAGTAGTATCGGAGGGAACGAGCAGTACTTC
D: NA; size: NA; V: TRBV11-2; J: TRBJ2-7; CDR3: CASSPALRGYEQYF; DNA: TGTGCCAGCAGCCCCGCCTTGCGGGGATACGAGCAGTACTTC
D: TRBD2; size: NA; V: TRBV6-2/TRBV6-3; J: TRBJ2-5; CDR3: CASSRPLAGGQETQYF; DNA: TGTGCCAGCAGCCGGCCACTAGCGGGGGGGCAAGAGACCCAGTACTTC
D: TRBD1; size: NA; V: TRBV28; J: TRBJ2-7; CDR3: CASSLSQGADEQYF; DNA: TGTGCCAGCAGTTTAAGCCAGGGGGCGGACGAGCAGTACTTC
D: NA; size: NA; V: TRBV7-8; J: TRBJ1-5; CDR3: CASSFEVYQPQHF; DNA: TGTGCCAGCAGCTTCGAGGTGTATCAGCCCCAGCATTTT
D: NA; size: NA; V: TRBV10-3; J: TRBJ2-2; CDR3: CAIRATENTGELFF; DNA: TGTGCCATCAGGGCGACAGAAAACACCGGGGAGCTGTTTTTT
D: TRBD2; size: NA; V: TRBV4-2; J: TRBJ2-2; CDR3: CASSQDSGLPTGELFF; DNA: TGTGCCAGCAGCCAAGATTCGGGACTACCCACCGGGGAGCTGTTTTTT
D: TRBD2; size: NA; V: TRBV7-2; J: TRBJ2-2; CDR3: CASRKTRGGAQNTGELFF; DNA: TGTGCCAGCAGAAAAACTCGCGGGGGGGCCCAGAACACCGGGGAGCTGTTTTTT
D: NA; size: NA; V: TRBV7-6; J: TRBJ2-2; CDR3: CASSPTGPNTGELFF; DNA: TGTGCCAGCAGCCCGACAGGACCTAACACCGGGGAGCTGTTTTTT
D: NA; size: NA; V: TRBV7-2; J: TRBJ1-5; CDR3: CASSPGMGQPQHF; DNA: TGTGCCAGCAGCCCCGGGATGGGTCAGCCCCAGCATTTT
D: TRBD1; size: NA; V: TRBV4-1; J: TRBJ1-1; CDR3: CASSLRGTGSTEAFF; DNA: TGCGCCAGCAGCCTCAGGGGGACAGGGTCCACTGAAGCTTTCTTT
D: TRBD1; size: NA; V: TRBV23-1; J: TRBJ1-4; CDR3: CASSQSGTGALSEKLFF; DNA: TGCGCCAGCAGTCAATCGGGGACAGGAGCCTTGTCGGAAAAACTGTTTTTT
D: NA; size: NA; V: TRBV5-1; J: TRBJ1-1; CDR3: CASRGLGEAFF; DNA: TGCGCCAGCCGCGGTCTCGGTGAAGCTTTCTTT
D: NA; size: NA; V: TRBV11-2; J: TRBJ1-2; CDR3: CASSSTTAYGYTF; DNA: TGTGCCAGCAGCTCAACGACAGCCTATGGCTACACCTTC